This TCR beta chain originates from a study of T cell repertoires in cytomegalovirus infection. Trimming cost V 5 bases and J 4 bases; bases outside gene matches: 10. The CDR3 is 15 amino acids. The germline CDR1 and CDR2 sequences are SGHVS and FQNEAQ. In TCRdb, the reads were re-called with MiXCR into one record per CDR3 protein. The sample has 300,000 to 400,000 distinct CDR3 sequences; 25% to 30% are singletons. This clonotype was seen a few times. The antigen remains unidentified. The sequence was obtained from a human donor in good health (CMV status not recorded). Some clones in this sample may be carry-over from other donors' samples. V is TRBV7-8 and J is TRBJ1-1, with TRBD1 matching over 7 bases. The sample here was cultured PBMCs, taken from culture after CMV antigen stimulation. Here the CDR3 reads CASSPNPGGTTEAFF. For the CDR3, the DNA is TGTGCCAGCAGCCCCAACCCAGGGGGGACCACTGAAGCTTTCTTT.